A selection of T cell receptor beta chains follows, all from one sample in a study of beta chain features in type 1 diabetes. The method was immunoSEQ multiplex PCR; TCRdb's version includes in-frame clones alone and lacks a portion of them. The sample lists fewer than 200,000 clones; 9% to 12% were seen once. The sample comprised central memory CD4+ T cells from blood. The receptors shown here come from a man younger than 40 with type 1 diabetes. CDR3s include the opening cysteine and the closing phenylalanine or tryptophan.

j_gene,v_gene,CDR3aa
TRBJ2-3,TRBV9,CASSPREARTDTQYF
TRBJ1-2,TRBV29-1,CSVTGQGSGYTF
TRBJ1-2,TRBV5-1,CASSFSRTGYGYTF
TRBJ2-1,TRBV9,CASSVEVAGGSEFF
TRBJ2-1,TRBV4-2,CASSQEYVSYNEQFF
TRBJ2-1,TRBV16,CASSHRGRAYNEQFF
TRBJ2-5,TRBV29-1,CSVEVRETQYF
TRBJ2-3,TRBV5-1,CASSTTGIKSDTQYF
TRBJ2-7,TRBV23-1,CASRRPCEQYF
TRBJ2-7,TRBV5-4,CASSQEPGSKSEQYF
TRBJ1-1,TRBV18,CASSERQPPTAFF
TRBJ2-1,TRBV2,CASQREASYNEQFF